This entry lists 11 T cell receptor beta chains sequenced from one sample in a study of blood T cell repertoires in COVID-19. TCRdb's table, derived via immunoSEQ multiplex PCR, lists solely in-frame clones and lacks some. The sample gives about 150,000 clones, roughly nine tenths of which show up once; approximately 4% is in the top ten. The sample comprised peripheral blood. Receptors were obtained from a woman between 65 and 79 years old with acute or convalescent COVID-19.

This clone was detected a few times. The rearrangement joins TRBV6-5 to TRBJ1-3; D possibly corresponds to TRBD1 (6 bases). Germline loops: CDR1 MNHEY, CDR2 SVGAGI. The CDR3 runs 15 residues. Trimming removed 8 bases at V and 4 bases at J, with 18 bases between. Here the CDR3 DNA reads TGTGCCAGCTCGTTAGGGGGGGCGCAGGGAAACACCATATATTTT. Translation: CASSLGGAQGNTIYF.

The chain combines TRBV6-2 or TRBV6-3 with TRBJ1-6; weak D call: TRBD1 (6 bases). The CDR3 extends over 11 amino acids. Trimming shortened V by 5 bases and J by 13 bases, and 9 bases separated the two germline ends. Germline CDR1 and CDR2: MNHEY and SVGEGT. CDR3 DNA sequence: TGTGCCAGCAGTCAGGGGTTGCCCCTCCACTTT. Encoded protein: CASSQGLPLHF.

The rearrangement uses TRBV28 and TRBJ1-5; D unclear. V lost 5 bases to trimming and J lost 1 base, with 12 bases between them. The CDR3 is 15 residues long. The germline gives CDR1 MDHEN, CDR2 SYDVKM. The CDR3 is CASSPSLRSNQPQHF. The CDR3 nucleotides are TGTGCCAGCAGTCCGTCCCTGAGAAGCAATCAGCCCCAGCATTTT.

The chain is built from TRBV5-1 and TRBJ2-2; D gene unclear. The germline V gene encodes CDR1 SGHRS and CDR2 YFSETQ. CDR3 length: 15 amino acids. Trimming stripped 0 bases from V and 1 base from J, with 7 bases between. As DNA, the CDR3 is TGCGCCAGCAGCTTGGGGTCAGTGAACACCGGGGAGCTGTTTTTT. The encoded protein is CASSLGSVNTGELFF.

The rearrangement links TRBV5-5 to TRBJ1-6, with D perhaps TRBD1 (6 bases). Trimming pared 5 bases from V and 10 bases from J, leaving 19 bases between. Germline V CDR1 and CDR2: SGHKS, YYEKEE (reference sequence). The CDR3 consists of 15 residues. CDR3 loop: CASSYDTGLRSPLHF. The CDR3 nucleotides are TGTGCCAGCAGTTATGATACAGGGTTAAGATCACCCCTCCACTTT.

The chain uses TRBV6-5 and TRBJ1-1, with TRBD1 matching 9 bases. V gave up 5 bases and J gave up 5 bases; unmatched junction bases: 3. Germline V gene lookup returns CDR1 MNHEY and CDR2 SVGAGI. The CDR3 totals 13 residues. CDR3 loop: CASSIDRGTEAFF. CDR3 bases: TGTGCCAGCAGTATAGACAGGGGGACTGAAGCTTTCTTT.

DNA for the CDR3: TGTGCCAGCACCCCGGACAGGGGAGGTGGCTACACCTTC. The encoded protein is CASTPDRGGGYTF. V gene TRBV7-2 combines with J gene TRBJ1-2; 9 bases line up with TRBD1. Trimming at V came to 7 bases and at J to 7 bases, leaving 7 bases not matched to a gene. Germline V gives CDR1 SGHTA, CDR2 FQGNSA. This CDR3 spans 13 amino acids. Full variable domain (remainder filled in from reference TRBV7-2 and TRBJ1-2): GAGVSQSPSNKVTEKGKDVELRCDPISGHTALYWYRQSLGQGLEFLIYFQGNSAPDKSGLPSDRFSAERTGGSVSTLTIQRTQQEDSAVYLCASTPDRGGGYTFGSGTRLTVV.

The chain is built from TRBV16 and TRBJ1-6; D is possibly TRBD1 (5 bases). V was shortened by 4 bases and J by 7 bases, with 11 bases between the two germline ends. This CDR3 has 14 residues. Germline assignment: CDR1 KGHSY and CDR2 FQNENV. This chain's CDR3 is CASSLTGENSPLHF. The CDR3 nucleotides read TGTGCCAGCAGCCTAACAGGCGAAAATTCACCCCTCCACTTT. The full variable domain, rest sourced from reference TRBV16 and TRBJ1-6, is GEEVAQTPKHLVRGEGQKAKLYCAPIKGHSYVFWYQQVLKNEFKFLISFQNENVFDETGMPKERFSAKCLPNSPCSLEIQATKLEDSAVYFCASSLTGENSPLHFGNGTRLTVT.

The rearrangement joins TRBV7-6 to TRBJ1-1; TRBD1 is a possible D gene (5 bases). The CDR3 contains 15 residues. Germline loops: CDR1 SGHVS, CDR2 FNYEAQ. V lost 2 bases to trimming and J lost 1 base, with 11 bases between them. The DNA of the CDR3 is TGTGCCAGCAGCTTATTCTCACAGGAGAACACTGAAGCTTTCTTT. This gives the protein CASSLFSQENTEAFF.

The CDR3 loop reads CASSELGTGYNEQFF. CDR3 coding DNA: TGTGCCAGCAGTGAACTAGGGACAGGGTACAATGAGCAGTTCTTC. The V and J genes are TRBV25-1 and TRBJ2-1; 9 positions agree with TRBD1. This CDR3 contains 15 residues. Germline-derived CDR1 and CDR2 are MGHDK and SYGVNS. V gave up 2 bases and J gave up 4 bases; unmatched junction bases: 3.

The chain combines TRBV19 with TRBJ2-1, with 7 bases fitting TRBD2. The CDR3 has 14 amino acids. Germline values: CDR1 LNHDA, CDR2 SQIVND (reference sequence). V was pared by 3 bases and J by 8 bases, with 7 bases of the junction left unmatched. The CDR3 region is CASSMRGGSHEQFF. In nucleotides, the CDR3 is TGTGCCAGTAGTATGCGGGGCGGGAGCCATGAGCAGTTCTTC.